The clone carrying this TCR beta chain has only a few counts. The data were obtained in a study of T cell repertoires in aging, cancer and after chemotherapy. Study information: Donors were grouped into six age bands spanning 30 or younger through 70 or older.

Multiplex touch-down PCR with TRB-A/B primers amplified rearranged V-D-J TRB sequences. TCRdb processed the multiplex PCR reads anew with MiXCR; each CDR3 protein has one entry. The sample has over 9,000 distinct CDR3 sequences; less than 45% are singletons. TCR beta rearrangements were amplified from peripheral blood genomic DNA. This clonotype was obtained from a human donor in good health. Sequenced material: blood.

The CDR3 loop is CASGPYSGANVLTF. In DNA, the CDR3 is TGTGCCAGCGGGCCGTACTCTGGGGCCAACGTCCTGACTTTC. The V call is TRBV6-1, the J call TRBJ2-6; D call uncertain. Germline values: CDR1 MNHNS, CDR2 SASEGT. CDR3 length: 14 amino acids. Trimming removed 8 bases from V and 0 bases from J, with 8 bases in between.